The T cell receptor beta chain under discussion was sequenced for a study of response to subunit inactivated influenza vaccine. Overall study results and limits: The authors suggested that every seasonal influenza vaccination recruits few new T cells.

As concerns this clonotype: Its antigen is still unknown.

The germline gives CDR1 DFQATT, CDR2 SNEGSKA (reference sequence). The CDR3 runs to 12 residues. One entry per CDR3 protein, called by TCRdb with MiXCR from the RT-PCR reads. The sample consists of around 480,000 distinct CDR3 sequences, more than 15% of them appearing once. This sample comprised CD4+ T cells sorted from PBMCs, obtained less than 25 months after vaccination. The clonotype originates from a man in his fifties or sixties who received an inactivated influenza vaccine. The genes are TRBV20-1 and TRBJ1-4; D gene unclear. DNA of the CDR3: TGCAGCCCCTACCCCCGTGGTGAAAAACTGTTTTTT. Residues: CSPYPRGEKLFF.